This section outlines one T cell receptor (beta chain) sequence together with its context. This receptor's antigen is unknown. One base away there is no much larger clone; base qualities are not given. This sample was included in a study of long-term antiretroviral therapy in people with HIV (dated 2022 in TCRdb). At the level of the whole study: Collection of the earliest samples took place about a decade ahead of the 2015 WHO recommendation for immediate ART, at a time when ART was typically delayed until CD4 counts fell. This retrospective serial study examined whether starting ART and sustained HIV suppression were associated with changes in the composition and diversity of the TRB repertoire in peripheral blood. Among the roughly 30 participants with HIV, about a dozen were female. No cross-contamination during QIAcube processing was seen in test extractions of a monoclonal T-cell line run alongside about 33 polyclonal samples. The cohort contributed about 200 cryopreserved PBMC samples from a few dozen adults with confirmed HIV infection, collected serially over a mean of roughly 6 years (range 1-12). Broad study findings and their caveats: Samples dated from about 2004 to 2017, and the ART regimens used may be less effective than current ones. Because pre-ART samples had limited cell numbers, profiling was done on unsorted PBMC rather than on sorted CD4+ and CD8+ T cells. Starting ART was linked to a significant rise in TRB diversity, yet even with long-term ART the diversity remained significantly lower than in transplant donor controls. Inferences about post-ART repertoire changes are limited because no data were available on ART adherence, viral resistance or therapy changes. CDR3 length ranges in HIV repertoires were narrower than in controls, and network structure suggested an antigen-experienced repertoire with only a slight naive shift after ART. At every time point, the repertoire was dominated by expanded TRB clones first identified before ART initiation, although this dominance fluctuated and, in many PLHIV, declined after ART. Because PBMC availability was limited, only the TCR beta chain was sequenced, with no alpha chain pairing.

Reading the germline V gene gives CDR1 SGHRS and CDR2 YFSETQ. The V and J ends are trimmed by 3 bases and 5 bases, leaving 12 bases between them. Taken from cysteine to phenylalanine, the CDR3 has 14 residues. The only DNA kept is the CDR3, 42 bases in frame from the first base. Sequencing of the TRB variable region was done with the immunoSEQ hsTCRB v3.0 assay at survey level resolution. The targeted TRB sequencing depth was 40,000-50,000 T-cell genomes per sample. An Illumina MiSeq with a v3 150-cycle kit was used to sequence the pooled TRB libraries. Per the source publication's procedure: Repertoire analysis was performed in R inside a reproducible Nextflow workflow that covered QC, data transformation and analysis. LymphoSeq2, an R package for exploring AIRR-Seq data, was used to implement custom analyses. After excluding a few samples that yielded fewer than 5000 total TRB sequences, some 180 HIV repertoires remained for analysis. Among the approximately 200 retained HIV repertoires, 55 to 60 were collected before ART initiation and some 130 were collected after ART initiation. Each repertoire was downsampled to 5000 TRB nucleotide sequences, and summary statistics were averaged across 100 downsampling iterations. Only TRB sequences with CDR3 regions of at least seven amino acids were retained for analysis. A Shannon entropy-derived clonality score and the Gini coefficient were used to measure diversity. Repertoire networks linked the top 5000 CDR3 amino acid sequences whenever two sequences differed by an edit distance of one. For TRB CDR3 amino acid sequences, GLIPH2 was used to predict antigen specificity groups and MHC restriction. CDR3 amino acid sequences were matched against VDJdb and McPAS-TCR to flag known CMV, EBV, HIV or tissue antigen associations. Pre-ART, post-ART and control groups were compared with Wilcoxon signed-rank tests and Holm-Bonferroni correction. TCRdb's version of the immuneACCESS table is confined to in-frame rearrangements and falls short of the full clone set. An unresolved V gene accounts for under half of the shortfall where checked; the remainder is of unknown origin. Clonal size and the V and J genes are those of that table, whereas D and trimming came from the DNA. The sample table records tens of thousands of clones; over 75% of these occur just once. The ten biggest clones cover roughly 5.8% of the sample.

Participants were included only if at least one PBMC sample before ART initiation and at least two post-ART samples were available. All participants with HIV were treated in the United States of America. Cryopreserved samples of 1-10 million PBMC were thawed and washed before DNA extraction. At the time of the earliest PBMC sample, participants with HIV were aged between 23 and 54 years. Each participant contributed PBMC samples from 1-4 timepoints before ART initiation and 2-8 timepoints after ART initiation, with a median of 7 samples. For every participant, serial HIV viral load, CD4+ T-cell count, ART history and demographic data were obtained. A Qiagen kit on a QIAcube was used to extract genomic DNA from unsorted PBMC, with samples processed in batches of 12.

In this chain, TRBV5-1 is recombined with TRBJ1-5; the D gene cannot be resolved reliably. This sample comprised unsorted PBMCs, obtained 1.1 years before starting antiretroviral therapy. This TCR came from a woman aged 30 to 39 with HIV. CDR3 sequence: CASSSGTRDQPQHF. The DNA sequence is TGCGCCAGCAGCTCTGGAACGAGGGATCAGCCCCAGCATTTT.